These T cell receptor beta chains were read from a single sample in a study of blood T cells in healthy people across ages. TCRdb called the 5' RACE reads again in MiXCR, with one record for every CDR3 protein. There are hundreds of thousands of distinct CDR3 sequences in the sample; 25% to 30% occur only once, and more than 15% lies in the top ten. Sequencing was carried out using blood. The receptor set was obtained from an elderly woman in good health. The CDR3 runs from the conserved cysteine through the conserved F or W. Each record gives: clone size, D gene, J gene, V gene, CDR3 DNA, CDR3 protein. The D gene is left open where the match is weak. Size values are once, few and many counts, or a class for expanded clones, and some rows have none.

clone size: -
D gene: -
J gene: TRBJ2-1
V gene: TRBV5-1
CDR3 DNA: TGCGCCAGCAGCTTGGAGGCGTCGAGCTCCTACAATGAGCAGTTCTTC
CDR3 protein: CASSLEASSSYNEQFF

clone size: many
D gene: -
J gene: TRBJ2-1
V gene: TRBV9
CDR3 DNA: TGTGCCAGCAGCGTAGACAGCAGGTTTGAGCAGTTCTTC
CDR3 protein: CASSVDSRFEQFF

clone size: -
D gene: TRBD2
J gene: TRBJ2-7
V gene: TRBV2
CDR3 DNA: TGTGCCAGCAGTGACGTGGGGAGGGACCCCGACCGTCAGTACTTC
CDR3 protein: CASSDVGRDPDRQYF

clone size: few
D gene: -
J gene: TRBJ1-6
V gene: TRBV11-2
CDR3 DNA: TGTGCCAGCAGCTTTGGCAGAAGCTCCTATAATTCACCCCTCCACTTT
CDR3 protein: CASSFGRSSYNSPLHF

clone size: -
D gene: -
J gene: TRBJ1-1
V gene: TRBV25-1
CDR3 DNA: TGTGCCAGCAGTGTGGCAGGGGAGACTGAAGCTTTCTTT
CDR3 protein: CASSVAGETEAFF

clone size: -
D gene: -
J gene: TRBJ2-3
V gene: TRBV5-1
CDR3 DNA: TGCGCCAGCAGCTTGGGGGGTCCCTTGACAGATACGCAGTATTTT
CDR3 protein: CASSLGGPLTDTQYF

clone size: -
D gene: TRBD1
J gene: TRBJ2-1
V gene: TRBV3-1
CDR3 DNA: TGTGCCAGCAGCCAAGAAGGGGACAGGAACTACAATGAGCAGTTCTTC
CDR3 protein: CASSQEGDRNYNEQFF

clone size: -
D gene: TRBD1
J gene: TRBJ2-7
V gene: TRBV7-9
CDR3 DNA: TGTGCCAGCACCAAGTGGACAGGGTCCCACGAGCAGTACTTC
CDR3 protein: CASTKWTGSHEQYF

clone size: few
D gene: TRBD1
J gene: TRBJ1-5
V gene: TRBV5-6
CDR3 DNA: TGTGCCAGCAGCGGTCCGGGACAGGGTAGCAATCAGCCCCAGCATTTT
CDR3 protein: CASSGPGQGSNQPQHF

clone size: -
D gene: TRBD2
J gene: TRBJ2-3
V gene: TRBV20-1
CDR3 DNA: TGCAGTGCTAGAGGGGGGACTAGCGGGAGGGCAGATACGCAGTATTTT
CDR3 protein: CSARGGTSGRADTQYF

clone size: many
D gene: -
J gene: TRBJ1-2
V gene: TRBV30
CDR3 DNA: TGTGCCTGGAGTGTAGACCACGCCGGCACCTTC
CDR3 protein: CAWSVDHAGTF

clone size: -
D gene: TRBD2
J gene: TRBJ2-1
V gene: TRBV2
CDR3 DNA: TGTGCCAGCAGTGATAGCGGGGGGCACTACAATGAGCAGTTCTTC
CDR3 protein: CASSDSGGHYNEQFF

clone size: -
D gene: -
J gene: TRBJ2-7
V gene: TRBV3-1
CDR3 DNA: TGTGCCAGCAGCCAAGATCATCGGGGGTGCTACGAGCAGTACTTC
CDR3 protein: CASSQDHRGCYEQYF

clone size: many
D gene: TRBD2
J gene: TRBJ2-3
V gene: TRBV3-1
CDR3 DNA: TGTGCCAGCAGCCAAGCCGGAGCACTAGCGGGCACAGATACGCAGTATTTT
CDR3 protein: CASSQAGALAGTDTQYF

clone size: -
D gene: TRBD1
J gene: TRBJ2-3
V gene: TRBV18
CDR3 DNA: TGTGCCAGCTCACCCTACAGGGGTCGCACAGATACGCAGTATTTT
CDR3 protein: CASSPYRGRTDTQYF

clone size: many
D gene: -
J gene: TRBJ2-7
V gene: TRBV7-2
CDR3 DNA: TGTGCCAGCAGCTTAGGCCCGAGTAACAGCTACGAGCAGTACTTC
CDR3 protein: CASSLGPSNSYEQYF

clone size: few
D gene: TRBD2
J gene: TRBJ2-3
V gene: TRBV29-1
CDR3 DNA: TGCAGCGTTGAAGTGGCGGGGGTCACAGATACGCAGTATTTT
CDR3 protein: CSVEVAGVTDTQYF

clone size: many
D gene: TRBD1
J gene: TRBJ2-7
V gene: TRBV5-1
CDR3 DNA: TGCGCCCCCCGGGACAGGGGGTACGAGCAGTACTTC
CDR3 protein: CAPRDRGYEQYF